Below, 26 T cell receptor beta chains from the same sample are listed, as sequenced in a study of T cell repertoires in cytomegalovirus infection. Their target antigens are unknown. Each CDR3 protein is one row after TCRdb ran MiXCR on the reads. This table has fewer than 350,000 distinct CDR3 sequences, roughly 29% appearing once. Here the sequenced sample was cultured PBMCs, taken from culture after CMV antigen stimulation. The receptors shown here come from a human donor in good health (CMV status not recorded). Some clones in this sample may be carry-over from other donors' samples.

This clonotype was picked up many times. The chain is built from TRBV7-9 and TRBJ1-2; D is ambiguous. CDR1 is SEHNR, CDR2 FQNEAQ, per germline (reference sequence). The CDR3 consists of 10 residues. The V and J ends lost 6 bases and 11 bases respectively, with 10 bases between them. CDR3 in amino acids: CASSPTIYTF. CDR3 coding DNA: TGTGCCAGCAGTCCAACAATTTACACCTTC.

The CDR3, as DNA: TGTGCCACCAGTGAGGCGACTAGCTGGAACACCGGGGAGCTGTTTTTT. This gives the protein CATSEATSWNTGELFF. This rearrangement joins TRBV24-1 to TRBJ2-2; TRBD2 agrees at 7 bases. Germline CDR1 is KGHDR and CDR2 is SFDVKD. The CDR3 totals 16 residues. J was trimmed by 1 base and V by 4 bases; bases with no gene match: 5.

V usage is TRBV6-1 and J usage is TRBJ1-2, with a possible D match to TRBD1 (5 bases). With 10 bases removed from V and 3 bases from J, the gap between germline ends came to 24 bases. In germline, CDR1 is MNHNS, CDR2 SASEGT. The CDR3 covers 16 residues. CDR3 in DNA: TGTGCCACCCAGCGAAAACCCCAGGGATCGTACTATGGCTACACCTTC. Translated, it gives CATQRKPQGSYYGYTF.

The rearrangement joins TRBV7-3 to TRBJ1-6, with no clear D. Germline-derived CDR1 and CDR2 are SGHTA and FQGTGA. This CDR3 has 15 residues. Trimming took 0 bases from V and 8 from J, leaving 11 bases between them. The CDR3 is CASSLTWEADSPLHF. CDR3 in DNA: TGTGCCAGCAGCTTAACGTGGGAGGCGGATTCACCCCTCCACTTT.

In this sample, this clonotype turned up a few times. CDR3 in DNA: TGTGCCAGCAGCCAGGGAACAGGGGTGACTAATGAAAAACTGTTTTTT. As protein: CASSQGTGVTNEKLFF. The chain uses TRBV3-1 and TRBJ1-4, with 7 bases lining up with TRBD1. Trimming at V came to 3 bases and at J to 2 bases, leaving 6 bases not matched to a gene. CDR1 is LGHDT and CDR2 is YNNKEL in the germline V gene (reference sequence). The CDR3 is 16 residues long.

This clonotype was seen more than once but under ten times. The chain has TRBV6-2 or TRBV6-3 and TRBJ1-4; D unclear. CDR3 size: 15 residues. V dropped 0 bases and J dropped 8 bases, with 13 bases sitting between them. Per the germline V gene, CDR1 is MNHEY and CDR2 is SVGEGT. The CDR3 bases are TGTGCCAGCAGTTACTCCCGGGCGCGGCGGGAAAAACTGTTTTTT. Its protein is CASSYSRARREKLFF.

This clonotype was picked up a small number of times. The chain joins TRBV7-2 to TRBJ1-2; D is perhaps TRBD1 (5 bases). The germline gives CDR1 SGHTA, CDR2 FQGNSA. Trimming cost V 3 bases and J 0 bases, with 11 bases left between them. The length of the CDR3 is 15 residues. The DNA for the CDR3 is TGTGCCAGCAGCTTTCAGTGGGGGACTAACTATGGCTACACCTTC. Translating it yields CASSFQWGTNYGYTF.

The V call is TRBV12-3 or TRBV12-4, the J call TRBJ1-1; TRBD1 is a possible D gene (6 bases). The CDR3 runs 14 residues. Trimming cost V 7 bases and J 8 bases, with 20 bases left between them. DNA for the CDR3: TGTGCCAGCACCACCTTGTTGGGGGCCATAGAAGCTTTCTTT. It encodes CASTTLLGAIEAFF.

A few counts support this clonotype. One end of the junction does not line up with germline, which may come from a read error. The chain is built from TRBV12-3 or TRBV12-4 and TRBJ2-7, with 8 positions matching TRBD1. This CDR3 has 15 residues. The CDR3 region is CASSPYSGQVMNRDF. In DNA, the CDR3 is TGTGCCAGCAGTCCCTATTCGGGACAGGTTATGAATCGGGACTTC.

This clonotype was counted many times. The rearrangement links TRBV15 to TRBJ1-1; the match to TRBD1 covers 7 bases. Unmatched junction bases numbered 6, after V lost 0 bases and J lost 2 bases. Germline-derived CDR1 and CDR2 are LNHNV and YYDKDF (reference sequence). This CDR3 has 16 amino acids. The CDR3 bases are TGTGCCACCAGCAGAGATTGGAGGGGGCATAACACTGAAGCTTTCTTT. Its protein product is CATSRDWRGHNTEAFF.

This clonotype was observed many times. This chain uses TRBV7-2 with TRBJ2-1; D remains ambiguous. This CDR3 region has 16 residues. V was shortened by 1 base and J by 0 bases, with 10 bases between the two germline ends. Germline V gene lookup returns CDR1 SGHTA and CDR2 FQGNSA. The CDR3, as DNA: TGTGCCAGCAGCTTAGAAGGTCTCACCTCCTACAATGAGCAGTTCTTC. This codes for CASSLEGLTSYNEQFF.

In this sample, this clonotype turned up a few times. V gene TRBV7-9 combines with J gene TRBJ2-1; 11 bases are shared with TRBD2. The germline gives CDR1 SEHNR, CDR2 FQNEAQ (reference sequence). Trimming took 5 bases from V and 5 from J; bases not matched to a gene: 5. This CDR3 region has 15 residues. The CDR3 reads CASSPSGGSDNEQFF. Written as DNA, the CDR3 is TGTGCCAGCAGCCCTAGCGGGGGGAGCGACAATGAGCAGTTCTTC.

CDR3 sequence reads: CSARDRGTGMSSPLHF. The CDR3 DNA sequence: TGCAGTGCTAGAGATCGGGGGACAGGGATGAGTTCACCCCTCCACTTT. The genes are TRBV20-1 and TRBJ1-6; TRBD1 agrees at 9 bases. The CDR3 spans 16 residues. Germline assignment: CDR1 DFQATT and CDR2 SNEGSKA (reference sequence). The V and J ends lost 0 bases and 9 bases, in that order; junction bases with no gene match: 9.

The CDR3 region has the DNA TGTGCCATCAGTGAAGAGGGACTGACCTACGAGCAGTACTTC. Translation gives CAISEEGLTYEQYF. V gene TRBV10-3 combines with J gene TRBJ2-7; weak D call: TRBD2 (6 bases). Germline loops: CDR1 ENHRY, CDR2 SYGVKD. The V end lost 3 bases, the J end lost 2 bases, and 11 bases lay between the germline ends. The CDR3 runs to 14 residues.

The J gene is TRBJ1-6, the V gene TRBV6-2 or TRBV6-3, with unresolved D. The CDR3 loop spans 19 amino acids. Trimming pared 0 bases from V and 3 bases from J, leaving 18 bases between. Germline CDR1 MNHEY, CDR2 SVGEGT. The CDR3 here is CASSYSKTRGENYNSPLHF. CDR3 nucleotides: TGTGCCAGCAGTTACTCTAAGACCCGTGGTGAGAACTATAATTCACCCCTCCACTTT.

This clonotype was counted ten times or more. V is TRBV7-2 and J is TRBJ1-2; 7 nucleotides match TRBD1. Per germline, CDR1 SGHTA and CDR2 FQGNSA. The CDR3 has 15 amino acids. The V segment lost 5 bases and the J segment 3 bases; nucleotides outside the gene matches: 9. The CDR3 loop is CASSAATGLDYGYTF. The CDR3 DNA follows: TGTGCCAGCAGCGCGGCGACAGGGCTCGACTATGGCTACACCTTC.

The gene calls are TRBV4-2 and TRBJ1-5; perhaps TRBD1 as D (5 bases). Trimming took off 1 base at V and 4 bases at J, with 11 bases between the two ends. The length of the CDR3 is 15 residues. Germline assignment: CDR1 LGHNA and CDR2 YNFKEQ. This CDR3 reads CASSQVSGVNQPQHF. CDR3 coding DNA: TGTGCCAGCAGCCAAGTATCGGGGGTTAATCAGCCCCAGCATTTT.

This clonotype was seen only a few times. This rearrangement joins TRBV6-1 to TRBJ1-5; no clear D. The CDR3 runs to 13 residues. Per germline, CDR1 MNHNS and CDR2 SASEGT. V lost 6 bases and J 2 bases, leaving 8 bases between the germline ends. Written as DNA, the CDR3 is TGTGCCAGCAGGCCGCGGGGCAATCAGCCCCAGCATTTT. It yields the protein CASRPRGNQPQHF.

The chain uses TRBV28 and TRBJ2-3; TRBD2 agrees at 12 bases. V dropped 3 bases and J dropped 1; count of bases not matched to a gene: 5. This CDR3 has 17 residues. Germline CDR1 reads MDHEN; CDR2 reads SYDVKM. The CDR3 is CASSLMGLAGRTDTQYF. The DNA for the CDR3 is TGTGCCAGCAGTTTGATGGGACTAGCGGGTCGCACAGATACGCAGTATTTT.

V gene TRBV25-1 combines with J gene TRBJ2-5; TRBD1 agrees at 8 bases. The germline V gene has CDR1 MGHDK and CDR2 SYGVNS. This CDR3 is built from 13 residues. The ends lost 6 bases at V and 7 bases at J; junction bases unmatched: 7. The CDR3 nucleotides are TGTGCCAGCAGAGACAGGGGCCTTGGGACCCAGTACTTC. It yields the protein CASRDRGLGTQYF.

The rearrangement uses TRBV28 and TRBJ2-1; 15 bases fit TRBD2. There are 17 residues in the CDR3. V was pared by 4 bases and J by 8 bases, with 9 bases of the junction left unmatched. In germline, CDR1 is MDHEN, CDR2 SYDVKM. The DNA for the CDR3 is TGTGCCAGCAGTTCCTCCGGGACTAGCGGGAGGTTCTATGAGCAGTTCTTC. It yields the protein CASSSSGTSGRFYEQFF.

On this clonotype: A single base separates this from a much larger clone, so it may be a read error. J is TRBJ2-5 and V is TRBV7-2, with TRBD1 matching 8 bases. Germline V gene data show CDR1 as SGHTA and CDR2 as FQGNSA. Trimming cost V 1 base and J 5 bases; bases outside gene matches: 9. The CDR3 extends over 16 amino acids. The CDR3 sequence: CASSLDVSGGCETQYF. In DNA, the CDR3 is TGTGCCAGCAGCTTAGATGTCTCAGGGGGCTGTGAGACCCAGTACTTC.

This clonotype was seen a few times. The V and J genes are TRBV10-3 and TRBJ1-2; 8 nucleotides align to TRBD1. Per the germline V gene, CDR1 is ENHRY and CDR2 is SYGVKD. V lost 6 bases, J lost 7 bases, and 10 bases stayed unmatched. The length of the CDR3 is 14 residues. The CDR3 here is CAIRPTGAKSGYTF. CDR3 coding DNA: TGTGCCATCAGACCGACAGGGGCGAAGTCTGGCTACACCTTC.

The V call is TRBV11-2, the J call TRBJ1-5; D is perhaps TRBD1 (6 bases). The V end lost 3 bases, the J end lost 11 bases, and 14 bases lay between the germline ends. CDR1 is SGHAT and CDR2 is FQNNGV in the germline V gene. This CDR3 is built from 13 residues. The CDR3, as DNA: TGTGCCAGCAGCTTCGGGGGGGCAGCAGCCCAGCATTTT. Its protein product is CASSFGGAAAQHF.

CDR3 region: CASSPPTRTSGEAFF. The CDR3 bases are TGTGCCAGCTCACCACCTACTCGGACATCTGGTGAAGCTTTCTTT. The J gene is TRBJ1-1, the V gene TRBV18, with TRBD1 as a possible D gene (5 bases). This CDR3 spans 15 amino acids. Trimming removed 0 bases at V and 7 bases at J, with 15 bases between. Germline V CDR1 and CDR2: KGHSH, LQKENI.

This clonotype was seen a few times. The rearrangement uses TRBV19 and TRBJ1-5; the D gene is possibly TRBD1 (5 bases). The germline V and J ends were trimmed by 8 bases and 4 bases, with 21 bases remaining between them. This CDR3 is 16 amino acids long. The V gene's germline CDR1 is LNHDA and CDR2 SQIVND (reference sequence). For the CDR3, the DNA is TGTGCCAGTGCTAACCGGGACCCAACGGGGAATCAGCCCCAGCATTTT. It yields the protein CASANRDPTGNQPQHF.